This section outlines one T cell receptor beta chain sequence together with its context. The sample is drawn from a study of blood T cell repertoires in COVID-19. Study-level information: The analysed material was cDNA or gDNA that came from T cells, B-cell-depleted T cells, or PBMCs.

Germline loops: CDR1 SNHLY, CDR2 FYNNEI. V shed 4 bases, J shed 2 bases, and the junction held 13 bases outside the gene matches. The CDR3 covers 17 residues. Some clones are missing from TCRdb's copy, which holds only in-frame ones; the method was immunoSEQ multiplex PCR. The sample lists 65,000 to 70,000 clones, 86% occurring once. This TCR derives from a man aged 50 to 59 with acute or convalescent COVID-19. V usage is TRBV2 and J usage is TRBJ2-7; 8 bases fit TRBD1. Sequencing was performed on peripheral blood. The CDR3 region is CASSGKYRDRSAYEQYF. CDR3 DNA: TGTGCCAGCAGTGGGAAGTACCGGGACAGGTCAGCCTACGAGCAGTACTTC.